This TCR beta chain was recovered during a study of blood T cell repertoires in COVID-19. Cohort assignment relied on participant-reported clinical history. Recovery among Cohort 3 donors was established by two negative PCRs, clearance, or symptom resolution. As processed by the authors: By means of reference gene primer amplification, nucleated cell counts were estimated. The method was immunoSEQ multiplex PCR; TCRdb's version includes in-frame clones alone and lacks a portion of them. That table is the source of V, J and clone size, and D and trimming were worked out from the DNA. Of approximately 210,000 clones in the sample, approximately 90% are singletons; the top ten hold around 2.1%. Germline trimming cut 0 bases from V and 5 bases from J; bases unmatched to any gene: 10. The CDR3 is made up of 16 amino acids. Germline V gene sequence: CDR1 SGHRS, CDR2 YFSETQ.

This TCR was sampled from a woman in her twenties or thirties who had recovered from COVID-19. Sequenced material: PBMCs or T cells enriched from blood (not recorded which). The rearrangement links TRBV5-1 to TRBJ2-7; 8 bases agree with TRBD1. CDR3 sequence (DNA): TGCGCCAGCAGCTTGGGACTTCGACAGGGGAGGAACGAGCAGTACTTC. The encoded protein is CASSLGLRQGRNEQYF.